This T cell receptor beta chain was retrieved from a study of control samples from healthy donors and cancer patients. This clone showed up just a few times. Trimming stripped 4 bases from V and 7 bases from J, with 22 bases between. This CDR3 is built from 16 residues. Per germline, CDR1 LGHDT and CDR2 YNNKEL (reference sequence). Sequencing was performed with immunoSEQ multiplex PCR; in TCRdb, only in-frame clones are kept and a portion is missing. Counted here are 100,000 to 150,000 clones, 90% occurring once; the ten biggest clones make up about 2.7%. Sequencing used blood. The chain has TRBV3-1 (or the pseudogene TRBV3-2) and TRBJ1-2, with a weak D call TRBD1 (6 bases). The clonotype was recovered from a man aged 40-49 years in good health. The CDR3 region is CASSPRGAGELGGYTF. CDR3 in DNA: TGTGCCAGCAGCCCCCGGGGGGCTGGGGAGCTCGGTGGCTACACCTTC.